What follows are 13 T cell receptor beta chains derived from one specimen sequenced in a study of PD-L1 blockade in urothelial cancer. The repertoire was sequenced with immunoSEQ multiplex PCR; TCRdb's copy has only in-frame clones and lacks some. The data show tens of thousands of clones, 87% seen once. The sequencing here drew on PBMCs, taken around atezolizumab (anti-PD-L1) treatment. All receptors derive from a man in his 60s with urothelial cancer.

This clone occurred once. J is TRBJ2-3 and V is TRBV11-3; possible D gene TRBD2, 6 bases. The CDR3 length is 13 residues. The V end lost 5 bases, the J end lost 2 bases, and 8 bases lay between the germline ends. Per the germline V gene, CDR1 is SGHNT and CDR2 is YENEEA. CDR3 in DNA: TGTGCCAGCAGCGGGGAGGTCACAGATACGCAGTATTTT. Amino acid sequence: CASSGEVTDTQYF. Filled out from reference TRBV11-3 and TRBJ2-3, the complete variable domain reads EAGVVQSPRYKIIEKKQPVAFWCNPISGHNTLYWYLQNLGQGPELLIRYENEEAVDDSQLPKDRFSAERLKGVDSTLKIQPAELGDSAVYLCASSGEVTDTQYFGPGTRLTVL.

This clone is termed large. The chain links TRBV7-9 to TRBJ1-2, with 9 bases aligning to TRBD1. CDR1 SEHNR and CDR2 FQNEAQ come from the germline V gene (reference sequence). With 5 bases clipped from V and 6 bases from J, the junction kept 13 bases outside the gene matches. The length of the CDR3 is 16 residues. For the CDR3, the DNA is TGTGCCAGCAGCGATCGGACAGGGGAGAATAGGAATGGCTACACCTTC. This codes for CASSDRTGENRNGYTF. Combining the CDR3 with reference TRBV7-9 and TRBJ1-2 gives the whole variable domain DTGVSQNPRHKITKRGQNVTFRCDPISEHNRLYWYRQTLGQGPEFLTYFQNEAQLEKSRLLSDRFSAERPKGSFSTLEIQRTEQGDSAMYLCASSDRTGENRNGYTFGSGTRLTVV.

CDR3 region: CASSHPGTGGYEQYF. The DNA for the CDR3 is TGCGCCAGCAGCCATCCCGGGACAGGGGGCTACGAGCAGTACTTC. The chain joins TRBV4-1 to TRBJ2-7; 11 bases map to TRBD1. Germline lookup yields CDR1 MGHRA and CDR2 YSYEKL. This CDR3 spans 15 amino acids. Trimming took 3 bases from V and 3 from J; bases not matched to a gene: 4.

This chain uses TRBV4-3 with TRBJ1-1; perhaps TRBD1 as D (5 bases). The germline V and J ends were trimmed by 0 bases and 10 bases, with 15 bases remaining between them. Per germline, CDR1 LGHNA and CDR2 YSLEER. The CDR3 is made up of 14 amino acids. This chain's CDR3 is CASSQEEGAKLAFF. Here the CDR3 DNA reads TGCGCCAGCAGCCAAGAGGAAGGGGCTAAATTAGCTTTCTTT.

The chain joins TRBV18 to TRBJ1-4, with D possibly being TRBD1 (6 bases). Germline V lookup: CDR1 KGHSH, CDR2 LQKENI. The CDR3 consists of 18 residues. Deletions cut 5 bases from V and 0 bases from J, with 19 bases between. This CDR3 is CASSSRQALEPTNEKLFF. The CDR3 DNA reads as TGTGCCAGCTCATCTCGACAGGCCCTAGAACCAACTAATGAAAAACTGTTTTTT.

There are a few counts of this clone. The chain uses TRBV19 and TRBJ2-3; weak D call: TRBD2 (6 bases). Germline lookup yields CDR1 LNHDA and CDR2 SQIVND (reference sequence). V was cut by 6 bases and J by 3 bases, with 13 bases left in between. The CDR3 loop spans 14 amino acids. CDR3 DNA: TGTGCCAGTAGCCCGCTAGCGAGTACAGATACGCAGTATTTT. This encodes CASSPLASTDTQYF.

The rearrangement joins TRBV27 to TRBJ2-1; tentatively, D is TRBD1 (6 bases). The germline V and J ends were trimmed by 6 bases and 6 bases, with 18 bases remaining between them. The germline CDR1 and CDR2 sequences are MNHEY and SMNVEV (reference sequence). The CDR3 has 15 amino acids. Here the CDR3 reads CASRTPYRAGNEQFF. CDR3 nucleotides: TGTGCCAGCAGGACCCCATACAGGGCTGGCAATGAGCAGTTCTTC.

The J gene is TRBJ2-5, the V gene TRBV7-2, with D hard to call. CDR1 and CDR2 (germline): SGHTA, FQGNSA. This CDR3 has 11 residues. The V and J ends lost 5 bases and 4 bases respectively, with 5 bases between them. CDR3 nucleotide sequence: TGTGCCAGCAGCCCCAGAGAGACCCAGTACTTC. It yields the protein CASSPRETQYF.

The table lists this clone with a count of one. The chain joins TRBV10-3 to TRBJ1-1; 7 nucleotides agree with TRBD1. The CDR3 has 17 amino acids. V dropped 0 bases and J dropped 1; count of bases not matched to a gene: 8. From germline, CDR1 is ENHRY and CDR2 SYGVKD. The CDR3 here is CAISESTIGTANTEAFF. For the CDR3, the DNA is TGTGCCATCAGTGAGTCGACCATCGGGACAGCGAACACTGAAGCTTTCTTT.

Concerning this clone: Other DNA sequences in this specimen translate into the identical CDR3. The V and J genes are TRBV5-1 and TRBJ2-5, with 8 bases lining up with TRBD1. There are 14 residues in the CDR3. Germline V gives CDR1 SGHRS, CDR2 YFSETQ. Trimming cost V 4 bases and J 2 bases; bases outside gene matches: 4. The CDR3 DNA sequence: TGCGCCAGCAGCCTAAGACAGGGGCAAGAGACCCAGTACTTC. It translates to CASSLRQGQETQYF.

CDR3 DNA sequence: TGTGCCACCAGCAGATCTCGGGGGGTCCAAGAGACCCAGTACTTC. Translated, it gives CATSRSRGVQETQYF. The chain employs TRBV15 and TRBJ2-5; 7 bases fit TRBD2. This CDR3 is built from 15 residues. CDR1 and CDR2 from the germline V gene are LNHNV and YYDKDF (reference sequence). The trim removed 2 bases at V and 1 base at J, leaving 4 bases unmatched.

The sample holds one count of this clone. This rearrangement joins TRBV18 to TRBJ2-1; possibly TRBD1 for D (6 bases). The germline V gene has CDR1 KGHSH and CDR2 LQKENI. This CDR3 is 13 amino acids long. Trimming took 6 bases from V and 8 from J, leaving 14 bases between them. The CDR3 nucleotides are TGTGCCAGCTCGCGCGATGGGGGCGATGAGCAGTTCTTC. Its translation is CASSRDGGDEQFF.

V usage is TRBV5-5 and J usage is TRBJ1-3, with unresolved D. This CDR3 comprises 13 residues. The V gene's germline CDR1 is SGHKS and CDR2 YYEKEE (reference sequence). Trimming left V 7 bases short and J 3 bases short, with 11 bases between. CDR3 sequence: CASRVVNGNTIYF. The CDR3 coding sequence is TGTGCCAGCCGAGTGGTTAATGGAAACACCATATATTTT. The whole variable domain, remainder taken from reference TRBV5-5 and TRBJ1-3, is DAGVTQSPTHLIKTRGQQVTLRCSPISGHKSVSWYQQVLGQGPQFIFQYYEKEERGRGNFPDRFSARQFPNYSSELNVNALLLGDSALYLCASRVVNGNTIYFGEGSWLTVV.